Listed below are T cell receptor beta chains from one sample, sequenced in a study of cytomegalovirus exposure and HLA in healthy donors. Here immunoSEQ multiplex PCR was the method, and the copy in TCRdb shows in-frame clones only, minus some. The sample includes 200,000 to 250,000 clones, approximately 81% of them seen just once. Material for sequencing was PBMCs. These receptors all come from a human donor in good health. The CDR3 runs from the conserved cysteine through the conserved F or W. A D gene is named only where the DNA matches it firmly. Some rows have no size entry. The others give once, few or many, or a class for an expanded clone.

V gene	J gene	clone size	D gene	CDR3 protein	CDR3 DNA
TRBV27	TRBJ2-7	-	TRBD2	CASSLLAGNYEQYF	TGTGCCAGCAGTTTGTTAGCGGGGAACTACGAGCAGTACTTC
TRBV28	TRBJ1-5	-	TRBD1	CASSFGRTPPPGQQPQHF	TGTGCCAGCAGTTTCGGGCGAACCCCACCGCCGGGACAGCAGCCCCAGCATTTT
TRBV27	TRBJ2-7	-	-	CASRDGGVAPEQYF	TGTGCCAGCAGGGACGGCGGGGTGGCCCCCGAGCAGTACTTC
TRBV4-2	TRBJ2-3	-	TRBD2	CASSHLFLPGLAYSDTQYF	TGTGCCAGCAGCCACCTTTTCCTACCGGGACTAGCCTACTCAGATACGCAGTATTTT
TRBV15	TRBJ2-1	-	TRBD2	CATSRDLAANNEQFF	TGTGCCACCAGCAGAGACCTAGCGGCGAACAATGAGCAGTTCTTC
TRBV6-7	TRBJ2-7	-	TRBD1	CASSPPGTGRDEQYF	TGTGCCAGCAGTCCACCAGGGACAGGGAGAGACGAGCAGTACTTC
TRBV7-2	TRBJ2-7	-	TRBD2	CASSLGLAGTYEQYF	TGTGCCAGCAGCCTAGGACTAGCGGGGACCTACGAGCAGTACTTC
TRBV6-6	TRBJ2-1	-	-	CASSAHSEQFF	TGTGCCAGCAGTGCTCATAGCGAACAGTTCTTC
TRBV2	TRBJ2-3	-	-	CASSDWATDTQYF	TGTGCCAGCAGTGACTGGGCCACAGATACGCAGTATTTT
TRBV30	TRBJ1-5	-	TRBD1	CAWSIGGKQPQHF	TGTGCCTGGAGTATAGGGGGCAAGCAGCCCCAGCATTTT
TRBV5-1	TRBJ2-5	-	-	CASSLGIERDQETQYF	TGCGCCAGCAGCTTGGGGATAGAACGGGATCAAGAGACCCAGTACTTC
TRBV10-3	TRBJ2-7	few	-	CAIGQPGSSNSYEQYF	TGTGCCATTGGGCAACCGGGGTCCTCAAACTCCTACGAGCAGTACTTC
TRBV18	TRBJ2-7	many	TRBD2	CASSVALADYSYEQYF	TGTGCCAGCTCCGTAGCACTAGCGGACTACTCCTACGAGCAGTACTTC
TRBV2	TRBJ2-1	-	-	CASTFRGGDEQFF	TGTGCCAGCACGTTCCGGGGTGGCGATGAGCAGTTCTTC
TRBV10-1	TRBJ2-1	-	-	CASSDYGLEGQFF	TGCGCCAGCAGCGATTACGGACTGGAGGGGCAGTTCTTC
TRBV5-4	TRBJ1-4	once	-	CASKGGPDEKLFF	TGTGCCAGCAAGGGGGGGCCCGACGAAAAACTGTTTTTT
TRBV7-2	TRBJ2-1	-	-	CASSFFRSSYNEQFF	TGTGCCAGCAGCTTTTTTCGCAGCTCCTACAATGAGCAGTTCTTC
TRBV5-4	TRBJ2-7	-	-	CASSLVPKLSYEQYF	TGTGCCAGCAGCTTGGTTCCAAAGTTGAGCTACGAGCAGTACTTC